This T cell receptor beta chain came from a study of response to subunit inactivated influenza vaccine. Via MiXCR, TCRdb re-called the RT-PCR reads, giving one row per CDR3 protein. The sample lists over 800,000 distinct CDR3 sequences; approximately 22% were seen once. This clonotype has a handful of counts. V lost 4 bases to trimming and J lost 7 bases, with 17 bases between them. The CDR3 extends over 14 amino acids. The germline CDR1 and CDR2 sequences are SGHRS and YFSETQ. The clonotype originates from a middle-aged man who received an inactivated influenza vaccine. The chain joins TRBV5-1 to TRBJ1-1, with a tentative D call TRBD1 (5 bases). The sample consisted of PBMCs from blood, taken roughly 5 days after vaccination. CDR3 coding DNA: TGCGCCAGCAGCCCAACCCTTACTCAGGGTGAAGCTTTCTTT. It translates to CASSPTLTQGEAFF.